These 27 T cell receptor beta chains were sequenced from one sample in a study of blood T cell repertoires in COVID-19. Some clones are missing from TCRdb's copy, which holds only in-frame ones; the method was immunoSEQ multiplex PCR. The sample includes about 100,000 clones, roughly 89% of them seen just once. Sequencing was carried out using peripheral blood. The receptor set was obtained from a woman in her fifties or sixties with COVID-19, enrolled during active disease.

The sample holds one count of this clone. The chain is built from TRBV5-1 and TRBJ2-7; TRBD1 agrees at 12 bases. Trimming removed 3 bases from V and 1 base from J; junction bases left unmatched: 5. CDR3 length: 16 residues. Germline CDR1 SGHRS, CDR2 YFSETQ. This chain's CDR3 is CASSSGQGASSYEQYF. In DNA, the CDR3 is TGCGCCAGCAGCTCGGGACAGGGGGCTAGTTCCTACGAGCAGTACTTC.

This clone was observed a few times. The chain has TRBV7-2 and TRBJ1-4, with 8 bases that match TRBD1. Germline V gene lookup returns CDR1 SGHTA and CDR2 FQGNSA. This CDR3 region has 15 residues. With V trimmed by 5 bases and J by 4 bases, 6 bases remained unmatched. CDR3 sequence (DNA): TGTGCCAGCAGCCAAGACAGGGGCCTTAATGAAAAACTGTTTTTT. Encoded protein: CASSQDRGLNEKLFF.

The chain recombines TRBV4-2 with TRBJ1-1; a possible D gene is TRBD1 (6 bases). V was pared by 0 bases and J by 1 base, with 6 bases between. The CDR3 is made up of 14 amino acids. Germline lookup yields CDR1 LGHNA and CDR2 YNFKEQ. CDR3 in amino acids: CASSQEDRNTEAFF. The CDR3 nucleotides read TGTGCCAGCAGCCAAGAGGACAGGAACACTGAAGCTTTCTTT.

V and J are TRBV2 and TRBJ2-3; D is unresolved. The germline CDR1 and CDR2 sequences are SNHLY and FYNNEI. The CDR3 contains 17 residues. Trimming removed 1 base at V and 4 bases at J, with 18 bases between. The CDR3 loop reads CASSEGRTPVRADTQYF. CDR3 DNA sequence: TGTGCCAGCAGTGAAGGCCGAACCCCCGTCCGGGCAGATACGCAGTATTTT.

The chain couples TRBV19 to TRBJ1-2; D call uncertain. The V end lost 3 bases, the J end lost 6 bases, and 14 bases lay between the germline ends. Germline loops: CDR1 LNHDA, CDR2 SQIVND (reference sequence). The CDR3 length is 14 residues. This CDR3 is CASSINGGPHGYTF. Here the CDR3 DNA reads TGTGCCAGTAGTATTAACGGCGGCCCGCATGGCTACACCTTC.

The chain joins TRBV7-8 to TRBJ2-2; 9 bases align to TRBD2. Trimming cost V 1 base and J 2 bases; bases outside gene matches: 11. The CDR3 extends over 19 amino acids. Per the germline V gene, CDR1 is SGHVS and CDR2 is FQNEAQ. CDR3 sequence reads: CASSLVVAGAHINTGELFF. CDR3 bases: TGTGCCAGCAGCTTAGTTGTAGCGGGGGCCCATATAAACACCGGGGAGCTGTTTTTT.

This chain uses TRBV5-1 with TRBJ2-3; perhaps TRBD2 as D (7 bases). Germline V CDR1 and CDR2: SGHRS, YFSETQ. V was cut by 0 bases and J by 2 bases, with 13 bases left in between. This CDR3 has 16 residues. The CDR3 nucleotides read TGCGCCAGCAGCTTGGAAGGCGGGGGCTTCACAGATACGCAGTATTTT. This sequence encodes CASSLEGGGFTDTQYF.

A single count supports this clone. This chain uses TRBV6-1 with TRBJ1-1, with 7 bases aligning to TRBD1. This CDR3 region has 14 residues. Looked up from germline, CDR1 is MNHNS and CDR2 is SASEGT. V was pared by 3 bases and J by 1 base, with 2 bases of the junction left unmatched. CDR3 sequence reads: CASSDYRGNTEAFF. The CDR3 DNA sequence: TGTGCCAGCAGTGATTACAGGGGGAACACTGAAGCTTTCTTT.

The genes are TRBV2 and TRBJ2-2; 8 bases agree with TRBD1. Trimming cost V 7 bases and J 0 bases; bases outside gene matches: 7. There are 16 residues in the CDR3. Germline V gives CDR1 SNHLY, CDR2 FYNNEI. The CDR3 here is CASTMPGQANTGELFF. The CDR3 DNA sequence: TGTGCCAGCACCATGCCGGGACAGGCGAACACCGGGGAGCTGTTTTTT.

The chain is built from TRBV5-6 and TRBJ1-4; maybe TRBD1 (6 bases). V gave up 0 bases and J gave up 5 bases, with 14 bases separating them. The V gene's germline CDR1 is SGHDT and CDR2 YYEEEE. The CDR3 contains 16 residues. The CDR3 region has the DNA TGTGCCAGCAGCTTGGGTTATGGACAGAGAAATGAAAAACTGTTTTTT. It codes for CASSLGYGQRNEKLFF. Full variable domain (outside the CDR3, taken from reference TRBV5-6 and TRBJ1-4): DAGVTQSPTHLIKTRGQQVTLRCSPKSGHDTVSWYQQALGQGPQFIFQYYEEEERQRGNFPDRFSGHQFPNYSSELNVNALLLGDSALYLCASSLGYGQRNEKLFFGSGTQLSVL.

The chain links TRBV19 to TRBJ1-5, with 9 bases aligning to TRBD1. The CDR3 spans 15 residues. Germline lookup yields CDR1 LNHDA and CDR2 SQIVND (reference sequence). J lost 7 bases, V lost 1 base, and 5 bases had no gene match. The CDR3 here is CASSIVWTGEQPQHF. The CDR3 DNA is TGTGCCAGTAGTATAGTTTGGACAGGGGAACAGCCCCAGCATTTT.

CDR3 DNA sequence: TGTGCCAGCAGTTCCCCGGACAGTTCCTACGAGCAGTACGTC. Encoded protein: CASSSPDSSYEQYV. This chain connects TRBV11-2 to TRBJ2-7, with a possible D match to TRBD1 (6 bases). The CDR3 loop spans 14 amino acids. Germline V gives CDR1 SGHAT, CDR2 FQNNGV. Trimming cost V 6 bases and J 1 base, with 13 bases left between them.

The chain links TRBV7-3 to TRBJ1-6, with TRBD1 identical over 7 bases. Germline lookup yields CDR1 SGHTA and CDR2 FQGTGA. V lost 2 bases and J lost 5; bases outside the gene matches: 3. The CDR3 totals 15 residues. CDR3 sequence: CASSLQGVNNSPLHF. CDR3 nucleotide sequence: TGTGCCAGCAGCTTACAGGGGGTTAATAATTCACCCCTCCACTTT.

For the CDR3, the DNA is TGTGCCAGCAGAGGGGACAGACTCTATGGCTACACCTTC. It translates to CASRGDRLYGYTF. The chain joins TRBV2 to TRBJ1-2; 7 bases match TRBD1. CDR1 is SNHLY and CDR2 is FYNNEI in the germline V gene. Trimming took 6 bases from V and 4 from J; bases not matched to a gene: 5. CDR3 length: 13 amino acids.

The chain joins TRBV25-1 to TRBJ1-1, with 7 positions matching TRBD1. CDR3 length: 13 residues. CDR1 is MGHDK, CDR2 SYGVNS, per germline. Trimming took 4 bases from V and 9 from J; bases not matched to a gene: 8. Here the CDR3 DNA reads TGTGCCAGCAGTGCGACAGGGTTACTCAAAGCTTTCTTT. Translated, it gives CASSATGLLKAFF.

The J gene is TRBJ2-3, the V gene TRBV11-2; a possible D gene is TRBD2 (5 bases). Per the germline V gene, CDR1 is SGHAT and CDR2 is FQNNGV. V gave up 1 base and J gave up 8 bases, with 10 bases separating them. This CDR3 has 13 amino acids. The CDR3 nucleotides read TGTGCCAGCAGCTTAGTCTCGGGGAGTACGCAGTATTTT. Its protein is CASSLVSGSTQYF.

V usage is TRBV12-3 or TRBV12-4 and J usage is TRBJ1-1; no reliable D call. This CDR3 is 13 amino acids long. Trimming cost V 4 bases and J 3 bases, with 9 bases left between them. For the CDR3, the DNA is TGTGCCAGCAGTTGGAACGGGGACACTGAAGCTTTCTTT. Translation gives CASSWNGDTEAFF.

The chain uses TRBV7-9 and TRBJ1-2, with D possibly TRBD1 on 5 matching bases. The CDR3 extends over 11 amino acids. In germline, CDR1 is SEHNR, CDR2 FQNEAQ (reference sequence). Trimming shortened V by 11 bases and J by 4 bases, and 11 bases separated the two germline ends. The chain's CDR3 is CAHGGAYGYTF. The DNA for the CDR3 is TGTGCCCATGGAGGGGCCTATGGCTACACCTTC.

A note on this clone: Other DNA variants within this sample encode the same CDR3. This chain links TRBV5-4 with TRBJ2-2; 8 bases agree with TRBD1. With 2 bases clipped from V and 1 base from J, the junction kept 1 base outside the gene matches. The CDR3 spans 15 residues. CDR1 and CDR2 from the germline V gene are SGHNT and YYREEE (reference sequence). The CDR3 bases are TGTGCCAGCAGCTTCGGGACAGGGAACACCGGGGAGCTGTTTTTT. As protein: CASSFGTGNTGELFF.

This sequence joins TRBV5-5 and TRBJ1-2; D is perhaps TRBD1 (5 bases). This CDR3 contains 16 residues. V lost 0 bases, J lost 6 bases, and 18 bases lay in between. Germline V lookup: CDR1 SGHKS, CDR2 YYEKEE (reference sequence). The CDR3 bases are TGTGCCAGCAGCTTGGATCCCTCCACCAGGGCCGATGGCTACACCTTC. It codes for CASSLDPSTRADGYTF.

This clone was seen only a few times. The V and J genes are TRBV24-1 and TRBJ2-1; D ambiguous. The CDR3 loop spans 16 amino acids. Germline CDR1 reads KGHDR; CDR2 reads SFDVKD. V was shortened by 7 bases and J by 0 bases, with 15 bases between the two germline ends. Written as DNA, the CDR3 is TGTGCCACCAGCGCTTCCGGGTCTAGCTCCTACAATGAGCAGTTCTTC. Its translation is CATSASGSSSYNEQFF.

The V call is TRBV11-3, the J call TRBJ1-1; D not certain. Trimming took 5 bases from V and 1 from J, leaving 8 bases between them. Germline CDR1 SGHNT, CDR2 YENEEA. The CDR3 is 13 residues long. CDR3 loop: CASSRSANTEAFF. The CDR3 coding sequence is TGTGCCAGCAGCCGGAGTGCGAACACTGAAGCTTTCTTT.

This clone is a singleton in its sample. The V and J genes are TRBV19 and TRBJ1-5; no reliable D call. CDR1 and CDR2 from the germline V gene are LNHDA and SQIVND (reference sequence). With 1 base removed from V and 3 bases from J, the gap between germline ends came to 4 bases. The CDR3 has 13 amino acids. The CDR3 nucleotides read TGTGCCAGTAGTATAGTATTCAATCAGCCCCAGCATTTT. Amino acids: CASSIVFNQPQHF.

The chain joins TRBV10-1 to TRBJ2-5, with 9 bases matching TRBD1. The trim removed 4 bases at V and 4 bases at J, leaving 4 bases unmatched. The germline V gene has CDR1 WNHNN and CDR2 SYGVQD (reference sequence). CDR3 length equals 14 residues. The CDR3 here is CASSGDRAGETQYF. Written as DNA, the CDR3 is TGCGCCAGCAGTGGGGACAGGGCCGGAGAGACCCAGTACTTC.

This rearrangement joins TRBV28 to TRBJ2-1, with TRBD1 matching over 7 bases. V dropped 5 bases and J dropped 7; count of bases not matched to a gene: 14. Germline assignment: CDR1 MDHEN and CDR2 SYDVKM. The CDR3 runs to 16 residues. The CDR3 reads CASSQATGSFENEQFF. The CDR3 nucleotides are TGTGCCAGCAGTCAAGCGACAGGGAGTTTTGAGAATGAGCAGTTCTTC.

The chain carries TRBV4-1 and TRBJ2-2; 8 bases match TRBD1. CDR3 size: 17 residues. CDR1 is MGHRA, CDR2 YSYEKL, per germline. The V gene end was trimmed by 0 bases and the J gene end by 1 base; junction bases not matched to a gene: 4. The CDR3: CASSQDVGTGNTGELFF. DNA for the CDR3: TGCGCCAGCAGCCAAGATGTAGGGACAGGGAACACCGGGGAGCTGTTTTTT.

This clone was observed a handful of times. The J gene is TRBJ1-2, the V gene TRBV2; 8 bases fit TRBD1. CDR3 length equals 15 residues. Germline CDR1 SNHLY, CDR2 FYNNEI. V lost 8 bases to trimming and J lost 3 bases; unmatched junction nucleotides: 11. The CDR3 bases are TGTGCCAGCGAGAAAAAGGGACAGGCTCACTATGGCTACACCTTC. Its translation: CASEKKGQAHYGYTF.